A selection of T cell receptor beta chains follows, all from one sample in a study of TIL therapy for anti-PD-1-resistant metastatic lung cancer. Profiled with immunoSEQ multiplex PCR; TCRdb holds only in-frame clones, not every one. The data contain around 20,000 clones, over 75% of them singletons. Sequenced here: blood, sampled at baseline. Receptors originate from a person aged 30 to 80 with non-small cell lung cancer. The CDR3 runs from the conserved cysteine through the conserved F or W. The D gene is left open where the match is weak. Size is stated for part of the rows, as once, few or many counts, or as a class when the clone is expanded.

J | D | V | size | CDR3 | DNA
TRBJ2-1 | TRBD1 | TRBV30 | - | CAWSARQGAYNEQFF | TGTGCCTGGAGTGCCAGACAGGGGGCCTACAATGAGCAGTTCTTC
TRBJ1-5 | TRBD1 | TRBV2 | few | CASSVATGSNQPQHF | TGTGCCAGCAGCGTGGCGACAGGGAGCAATCAGCCCCAGCATTTT
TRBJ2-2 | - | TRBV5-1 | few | CASSLLPLATGELFF | TGCGCCAGCAGCTTGCTTCCGCTGGCCACCGGGGAGCTGTTTTTT
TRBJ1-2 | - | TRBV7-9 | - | CASVSVEGLYGYTF | TGTGCCAGCGTCTCCGTGGAGGGCCTCTATGGCTACACCTTC
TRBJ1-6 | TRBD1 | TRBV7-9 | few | CASSLGQGFYNSPLHF | TGTGCCAGCAGCTTGGGACAGGGCTTTTATAATTCACCCCTCCACTTT
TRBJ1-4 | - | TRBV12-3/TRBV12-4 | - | CASSSSAGEKLFF | TGTGCCAGCAGTTCGAGCGCGGGGGAAAAACTGTTTTTT
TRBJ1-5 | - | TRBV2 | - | CASSEEGISNQPQHF | TGTGCCAGCAGTGAAGAGGGGATAAGCAATCAGCCCCAGCATTTT
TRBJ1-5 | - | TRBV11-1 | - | CASSPQSNQPQHF | TGTGCCAGCAGCCCCCAGAGCAATCAGCCCCAGCATTTT
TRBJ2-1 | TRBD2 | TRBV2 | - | CASSRVERERVEQFF | TGTGCCAGCAGCCGAGTGGAGCGGGAGAGGGTTGAGCAGTTCTTC
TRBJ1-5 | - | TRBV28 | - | CASSLGLPGALGQPQHF | TGTGCCAGCAGTTTAGGGTTACCGGGGGCTCTTGGCCAGCCCCAGCATTTT
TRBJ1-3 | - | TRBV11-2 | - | CASSSSGSRTGNTIYF | TGTGCCAGCAGTTCATCAGGGAGTCGGACTGGAAACACCATATATTTT
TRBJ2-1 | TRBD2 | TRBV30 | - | CAWSPQRGPEQFF | TGTGCCTGGAGTCCACAGCGGGGACCCGAGCAGTTCTTC
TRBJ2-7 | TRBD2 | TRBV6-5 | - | CASSYGAGGAYEQYF | TGTGCCAGCAGTTACGGGGCGGGGGGAGCCTACGAGCAGTACTTC
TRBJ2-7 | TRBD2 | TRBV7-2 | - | CASGRGLDYEQYF | TGTGCCAGCGGTCGGGGACTAGACTACGAGCAGTACTTC
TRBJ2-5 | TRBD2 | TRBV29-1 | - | CSVDGAGGPSWETQYF | TGCAGCGTTGACGGGGCGGGAGGGCCCTCGTGGGAGACCCAGTACTTC
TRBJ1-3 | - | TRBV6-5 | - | CASRPGPATGNTIYF | TGTGCCAGCAGACCGGGCCCGGCCACCGGAAACACCATATATTTT
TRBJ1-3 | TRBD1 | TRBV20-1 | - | CSANEGGSYSGNTIYF | TGCAGTGCTAATGAAGGGGGCTCTTACTCTGGAAACACCATATATTTT
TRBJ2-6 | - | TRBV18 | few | CASSPIGGFGANVLTF | TGTGCCAGCTCACCCATCGGGGGTTTTGGGGCCAACGTCCTGACTTTC
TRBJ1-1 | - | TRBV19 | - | CASTGPIFDTEAFF | TGTGCCAGCACAGGGCCCATTTTCGACACTGAAGCTTTCTTT
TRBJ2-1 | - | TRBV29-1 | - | CSVEKGISLREQFF | TGCAGCGTTGAGAAGGGAATCTCACTACGTGAGCAGTTCTTC
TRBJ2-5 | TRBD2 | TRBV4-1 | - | CASSHVEGLPTQETQYF | TGCGCCAGCAGCCACGTTGAGGGACTACCTACCCAAGAGACCCAGTACTTC
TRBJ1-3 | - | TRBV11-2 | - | CASSLETSSGNTIYF | TGTGCCAGCAGCTTAGAGACAAGCTCTGGAAACACCATATATTTT
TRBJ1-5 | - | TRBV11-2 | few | CASSLGTANQPQHF | TGTGCCAGCAGCTTGGGCACAGCCAATCAGCCCCAGCATTTT
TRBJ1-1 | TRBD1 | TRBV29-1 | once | CSALRGGNTEAFF | TGCAGCGCACTCAGGGGGGGAAACACTGAAGCTTTCTTT
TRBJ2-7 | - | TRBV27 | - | CASSATGSYEQYF | TGTGCCAGCAGTGCTACAGGGAGCTACGAGCAGTACTTC
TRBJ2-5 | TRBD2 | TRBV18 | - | CASSLSASGETQYF | TGTGCCAGCTCTCTGTCTGCTAGCGGAGAGACCCAGTACTTC
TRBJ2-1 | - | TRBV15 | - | CATRSLTDGRKGNEQFF | TGTGCCACCAGGAGCCTGACTGACGGGAGAAAGGGCAATGAGCAGTTCTTC
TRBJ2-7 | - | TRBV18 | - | CASSPPEVAYEQYF | TGTGCCAGCTCACCTCCTGAGGTCGCCTACGAGCAGTACTTC
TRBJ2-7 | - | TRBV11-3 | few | CASSFRTDVYEQYF | TGTGCCAGCAGCTTCCGGACAGATGTCTACGAGCAGTACTTC
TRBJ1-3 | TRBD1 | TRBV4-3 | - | CASSSRQGEGNTIYF | TGCGCCAGCAGCTCCCGACAGGGAGAAGGAAACACCATATATTTT
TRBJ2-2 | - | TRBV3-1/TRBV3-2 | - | CASSQDVAATGELFF | TGTGCCAGCAGCCAAGACGTAGCGGCTACCGGGGAGCTGTTTTTT
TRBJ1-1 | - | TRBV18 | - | CASSDGMNTEAFF | TGTGCCAGCTCAGACGGCATGAACACTGAAGCTTTCTTT
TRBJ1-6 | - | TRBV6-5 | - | CASSTRDNSPLHF | TGTGCCAGCAGTACCAGGGATAATTCACCCCTCCACTTT
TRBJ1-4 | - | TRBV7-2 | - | CASSSSGPSIF | TGTGCCAGCAGCTCTTCCGGGCCCTCGATTTTT
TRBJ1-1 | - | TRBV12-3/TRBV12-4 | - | CASSPMGDTEAFF | TGTGCCAGCAGTCCGATGGGGGACACTGAAGCTTTCTTT
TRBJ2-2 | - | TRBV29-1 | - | CSVGGASNTGELFF | TGCAGCGTTGGGGGGGCTAGCAACACCGGGGAGCTGTTTTTT
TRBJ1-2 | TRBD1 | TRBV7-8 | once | CASSNPTGGDYGYTF | TGTGCCAGCAGCAATCCGACAGGGGGGGACTATGGCTACACCTTC
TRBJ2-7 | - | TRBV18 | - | CASSPRKDTSYEQYF | TGTGCCAGCTCACCACGTAAGGACACTTCCTACGAGCAGTACTTC
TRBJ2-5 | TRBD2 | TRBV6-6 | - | CASSYGGGETQYF | TGTGCCAGCAGTTACGGCGGGGGAGAGACCCAGTACTTC
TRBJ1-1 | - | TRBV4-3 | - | CASSQSPHTQGYLNTEAFF | TGCGCCAGCAGCCAAAGTCCTCATACCCAAGGGTATTTGAACACTGAAGCTTTCTTT
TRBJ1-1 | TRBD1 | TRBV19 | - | CAARQGGGTEAFF | TGTGCCGCACGACAGGGCGGGGGCACTGAAGCTTTCTTT
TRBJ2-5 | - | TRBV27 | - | CASRGGWNGLQETQYF | TGTGCCAGCAGGGGCGGATGGAATGGCCTCCAAGAGACCCAGTACTTC
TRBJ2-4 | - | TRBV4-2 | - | CASSQAALGESKNIQYF | TGTGCCAGCAGCCAAGCCGCCCTCGGGGAGTCCAAAAACATTCAGTACTTC
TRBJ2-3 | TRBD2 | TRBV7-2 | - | CASSFALSGGDIGDTQYF | TGTGCCAGCAGCTTCGCCCTTAGCGGGGGGGATATTGGAGATACGCAGTATTTT
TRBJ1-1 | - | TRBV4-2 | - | CASSQDLGVGTEAFF | TGTGCCAGCAGCCAAGATCTGGGGGTGGGGACTGAAGCTTTCTTT
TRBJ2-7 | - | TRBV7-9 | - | CASSYPGRGNEQYF | TGTGCCAGCAGCTACCCTGGACGGGGGAACGAGCAGTACTTC
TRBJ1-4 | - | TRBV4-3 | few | CASSQDLDGHGVNEKLFF | TGCGCCAGCAGCCAAGATTTGGACGGGCACGGGGTGAATGAAAAACTGTTTTTT
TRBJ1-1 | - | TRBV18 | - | CASSPQGQGQLMNTEAFF | TGTGCCAGCTCACCCCAAGGGCAAGGACAGTTAATGAACACTGAAGCTTTCTTT
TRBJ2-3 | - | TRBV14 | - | CASSRGANTDTQYF | TGTGCCAGCAGTCGGGGGGCGAACACAGATACGCAGTATTTT
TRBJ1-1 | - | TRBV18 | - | CASSARQLMNTEAFF | TGTGCCAGCTCAGCAAGACAGTTAATGAACACTGAAGCTTTCTTT
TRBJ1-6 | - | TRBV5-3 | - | CARSPEQGHSPLHF | TGTGCCAGAAGCCCTGAGCAGGGACACTCACCCCTCCACTTT
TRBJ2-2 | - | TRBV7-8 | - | CASSQTTANTGELFF | TGTGCCAGCAGTCAGACGACAGCAAACACCGGGGAGCTGTTTTTT
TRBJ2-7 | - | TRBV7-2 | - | CASSLVGRETDEQYF | TGTGCCAGCAGCTTAGTGGGCAGGGAGACAGACGAGCAGTACTTC
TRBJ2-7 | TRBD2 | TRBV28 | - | CASRRTSGMLYEQYF | TGTGCCAGCAGACGCACTAGCGGGATGCTCTACGAGCAGTACTTC
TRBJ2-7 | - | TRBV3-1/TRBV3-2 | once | CASSQVSSGYHEQYF | TGTGCCAGCAGCCAAGTGTCTAGTGGGTACCACGAGCAGTACTTC